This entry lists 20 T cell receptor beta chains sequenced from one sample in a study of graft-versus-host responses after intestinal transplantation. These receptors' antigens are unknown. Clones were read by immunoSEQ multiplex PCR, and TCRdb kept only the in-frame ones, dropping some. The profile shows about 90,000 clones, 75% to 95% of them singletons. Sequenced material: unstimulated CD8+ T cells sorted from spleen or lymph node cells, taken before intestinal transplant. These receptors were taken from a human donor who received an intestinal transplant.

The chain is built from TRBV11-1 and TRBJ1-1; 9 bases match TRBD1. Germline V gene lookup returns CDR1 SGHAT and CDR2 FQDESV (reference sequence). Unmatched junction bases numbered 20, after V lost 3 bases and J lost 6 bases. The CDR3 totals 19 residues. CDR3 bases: TGTGCCAGCAGCTTCAACCGCCCGGGACAGGGAATTCCGTCCTCTGAAGCTTTCTTT. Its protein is CASSFNRPGQGIPSSEAFF.

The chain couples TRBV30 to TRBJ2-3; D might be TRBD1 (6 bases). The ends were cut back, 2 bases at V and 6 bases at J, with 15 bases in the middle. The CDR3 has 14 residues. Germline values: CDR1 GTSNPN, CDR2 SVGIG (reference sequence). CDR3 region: CAWSRQGLTDTQYF. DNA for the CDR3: TGTGCCTGGAGTCGCCAGGGGCTCACGGATACGCAGTATTTT.

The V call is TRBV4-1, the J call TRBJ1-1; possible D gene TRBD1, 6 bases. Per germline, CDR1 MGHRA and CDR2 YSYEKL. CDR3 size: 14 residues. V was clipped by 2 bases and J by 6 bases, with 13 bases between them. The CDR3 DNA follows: TGCGCCAGCAGCCAATTTACAGGGCGCGCTGAAGCTTTCTTT. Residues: CASSQFTGRAEAFF.

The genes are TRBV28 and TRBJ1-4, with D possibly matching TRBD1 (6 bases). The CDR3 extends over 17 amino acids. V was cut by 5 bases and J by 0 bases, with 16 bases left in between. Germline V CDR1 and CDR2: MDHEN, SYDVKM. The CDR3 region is CASSQTRGGATNEKLFF. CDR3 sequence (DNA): TGTGCCAGCAGTCAAACCAGGGGCGGTGCAACTAATGAAAAACTGTTTTTT. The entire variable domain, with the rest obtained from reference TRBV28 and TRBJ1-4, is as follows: DVKVTQSSRYLVKRTGEKVFLECVQDMDHENMFWYRQDPGLGLRLIYFSYDVKMKEKGDIPEGYSVSREKKERFSLILESASTNQTSMYLCASSQTRGGATNEKLFFGSGTQLSVL.

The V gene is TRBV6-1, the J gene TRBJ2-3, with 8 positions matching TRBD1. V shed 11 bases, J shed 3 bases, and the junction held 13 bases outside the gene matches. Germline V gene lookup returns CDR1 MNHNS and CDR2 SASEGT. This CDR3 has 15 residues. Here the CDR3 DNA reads TGTGCCTGTACCGTTTCAGGGGGCGGGACAGATACGCAGTATTTT. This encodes CACTVSGGGTDTQYF.

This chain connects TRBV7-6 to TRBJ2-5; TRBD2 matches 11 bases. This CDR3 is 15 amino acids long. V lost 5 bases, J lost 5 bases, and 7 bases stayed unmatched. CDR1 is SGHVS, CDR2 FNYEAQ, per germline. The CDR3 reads CASSPRLAGRETQYF. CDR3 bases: TGTGCCAGCAGCCCCAGACTAGCGGGGAGGGAGACCCAGTACTTC. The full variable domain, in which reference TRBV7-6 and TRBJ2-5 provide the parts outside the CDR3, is GAGVSQSPRYKVTKRGQDVALRCDPISGHVSLYWYRQALGQGPEFLTYFNYEAQQDKSGLPNDRFSAERPEGSISTLTIQRTEQRDSAMYRCASSPRLAGRETQYFGPGTRLLVL.

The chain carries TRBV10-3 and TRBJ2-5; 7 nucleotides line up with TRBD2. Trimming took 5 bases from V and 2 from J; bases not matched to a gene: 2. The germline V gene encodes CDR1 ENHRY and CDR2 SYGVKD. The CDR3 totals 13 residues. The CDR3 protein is CAISTSVQETQYF. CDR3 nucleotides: TGTGCCATCAGTACTAGCGTTCAAGAGACCCAGTACTTC.

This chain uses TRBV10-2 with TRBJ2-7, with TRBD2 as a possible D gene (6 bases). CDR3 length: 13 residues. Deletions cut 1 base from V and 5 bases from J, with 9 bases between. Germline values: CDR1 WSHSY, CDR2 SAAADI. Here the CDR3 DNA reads TGCGCCAGCAGTGAGTGGCGGGGAGACGAGCAGTACTTC. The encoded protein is CASSEWRGDEQYF.

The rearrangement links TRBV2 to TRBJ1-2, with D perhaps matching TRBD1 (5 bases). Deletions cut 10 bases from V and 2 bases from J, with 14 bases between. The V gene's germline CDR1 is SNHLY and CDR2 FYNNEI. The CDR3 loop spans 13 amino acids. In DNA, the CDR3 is TGTGCCACCAAGACAGACCCAAACTATGGCTACACCTTC. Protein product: CATKTDPNYGYTF.

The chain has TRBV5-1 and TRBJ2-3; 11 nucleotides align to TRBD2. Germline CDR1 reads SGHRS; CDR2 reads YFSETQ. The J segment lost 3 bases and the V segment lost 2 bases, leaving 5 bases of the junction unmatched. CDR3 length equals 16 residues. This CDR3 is CASSFPTSGVTDTQYF. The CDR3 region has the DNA TGCGCCAGCAGCTTCCCGACTAGCGGGGTTACAGATACGCAGTATTTT.

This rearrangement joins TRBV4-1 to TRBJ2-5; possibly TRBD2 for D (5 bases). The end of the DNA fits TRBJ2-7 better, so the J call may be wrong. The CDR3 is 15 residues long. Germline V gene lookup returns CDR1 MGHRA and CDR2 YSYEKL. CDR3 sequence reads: CASSQEKTNLYEQYF. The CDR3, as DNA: TGCGCCAGCAGCCAAGAGAAGACTAACCTTTACGAGCAGTACTTC.

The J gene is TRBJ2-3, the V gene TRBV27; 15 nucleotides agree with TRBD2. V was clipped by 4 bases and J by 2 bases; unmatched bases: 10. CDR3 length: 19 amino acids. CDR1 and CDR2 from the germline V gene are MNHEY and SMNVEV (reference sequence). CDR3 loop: CASSWTSGRASPATDTQYF. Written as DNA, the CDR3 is TGTGCCAGCAGTTGGACTAGCGGGAGGGCCAGTCCTGCCACAGATACGCAGTATTTT.

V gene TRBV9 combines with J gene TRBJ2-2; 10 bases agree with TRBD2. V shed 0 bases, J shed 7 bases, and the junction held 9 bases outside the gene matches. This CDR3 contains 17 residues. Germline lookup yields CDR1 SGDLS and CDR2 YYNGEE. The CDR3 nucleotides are TGTGCCAGCAGCGTAGCCCCACTAGCGGGGCCCAACGGGGAGCTGTTTTTT. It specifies CASSVAPLAGPNGELFF.

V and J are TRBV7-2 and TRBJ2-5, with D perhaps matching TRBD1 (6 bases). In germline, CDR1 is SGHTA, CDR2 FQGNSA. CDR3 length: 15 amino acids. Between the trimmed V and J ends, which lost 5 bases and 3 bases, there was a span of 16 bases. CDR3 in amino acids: CASSPRQASEETQYF. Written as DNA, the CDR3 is TGTGCCAGCAGCCCACGACAGGCTTCCGAAGAGACCCAGTACTTC.

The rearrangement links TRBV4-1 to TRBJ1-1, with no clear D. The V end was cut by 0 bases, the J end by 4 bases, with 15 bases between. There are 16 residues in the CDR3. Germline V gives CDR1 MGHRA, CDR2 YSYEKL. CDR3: CASSQEEKAGGTEAFF. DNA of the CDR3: TGCGCCAGCAGCCAAGAGGAGAAGGCCGGTGGCACTGAAGCTTTCTTT.

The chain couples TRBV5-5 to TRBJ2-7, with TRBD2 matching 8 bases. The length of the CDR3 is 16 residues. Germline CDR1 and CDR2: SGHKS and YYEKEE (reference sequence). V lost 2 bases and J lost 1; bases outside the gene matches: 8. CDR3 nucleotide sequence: TGTGCCAGCAGCTTCTCCGAGCGGGGGCTATCCTACGAGCAGTACTTC. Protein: CASSFSERGLSYEQYF.

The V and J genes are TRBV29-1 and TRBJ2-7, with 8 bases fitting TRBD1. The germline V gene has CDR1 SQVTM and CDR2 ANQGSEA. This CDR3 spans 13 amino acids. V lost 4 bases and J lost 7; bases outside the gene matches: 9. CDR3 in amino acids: CSVAFQGAGEQYF. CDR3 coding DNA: TGCAGCGTTGCTTTCCAGGGGGCAGGGGAGCAGTACTTC.

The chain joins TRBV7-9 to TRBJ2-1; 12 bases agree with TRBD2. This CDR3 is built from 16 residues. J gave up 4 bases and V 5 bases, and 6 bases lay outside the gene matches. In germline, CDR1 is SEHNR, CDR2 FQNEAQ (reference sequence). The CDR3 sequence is CASSPRTSGAYNEQFF. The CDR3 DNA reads TGTGCCAGCAGCCCCCGGACTAGCGGGGCGTACAATGAGCAGTTCTTC.

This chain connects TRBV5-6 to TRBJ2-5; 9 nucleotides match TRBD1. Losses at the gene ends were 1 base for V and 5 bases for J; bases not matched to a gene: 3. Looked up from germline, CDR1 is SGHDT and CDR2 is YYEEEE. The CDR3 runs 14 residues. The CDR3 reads CASSLTGGAETQYF. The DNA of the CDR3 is TGTGCCAGCAGCTTGACAGGGGGCGCGGAGACCCAGTACTTC.

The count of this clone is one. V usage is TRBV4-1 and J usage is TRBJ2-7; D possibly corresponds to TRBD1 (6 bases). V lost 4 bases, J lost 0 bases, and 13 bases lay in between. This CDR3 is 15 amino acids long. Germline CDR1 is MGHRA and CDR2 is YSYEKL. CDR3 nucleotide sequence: TGCGCCAGCAGCCTCCGGGGACAAAGCTCCTACGAGCAGTACTTC. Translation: CASSLRGQSSYEQYF.